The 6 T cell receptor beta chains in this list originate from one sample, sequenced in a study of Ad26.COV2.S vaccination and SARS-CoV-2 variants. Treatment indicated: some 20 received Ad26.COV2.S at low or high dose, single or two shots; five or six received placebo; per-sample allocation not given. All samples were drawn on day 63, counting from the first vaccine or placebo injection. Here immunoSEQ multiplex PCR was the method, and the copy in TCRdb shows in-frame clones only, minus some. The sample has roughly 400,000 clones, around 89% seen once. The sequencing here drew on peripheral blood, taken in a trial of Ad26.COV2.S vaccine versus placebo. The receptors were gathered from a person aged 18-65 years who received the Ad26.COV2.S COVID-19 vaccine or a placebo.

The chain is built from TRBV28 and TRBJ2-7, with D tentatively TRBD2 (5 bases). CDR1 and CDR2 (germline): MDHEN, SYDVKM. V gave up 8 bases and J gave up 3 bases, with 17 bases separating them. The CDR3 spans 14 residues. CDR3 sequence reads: CASRRRYGSYEQYF. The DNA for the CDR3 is TGTGCCAGCCGCCGGAGGTACGGTAGCTACGAGCAGTACTTC.

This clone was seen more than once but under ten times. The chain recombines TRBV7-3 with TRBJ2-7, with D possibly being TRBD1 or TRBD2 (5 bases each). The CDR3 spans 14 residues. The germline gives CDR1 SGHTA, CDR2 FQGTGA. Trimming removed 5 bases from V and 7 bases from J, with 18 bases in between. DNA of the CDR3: TGTGCCAGCAGCCAGGGAAGCGGCACGGGGGAGCAGTACTTC. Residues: CASSQGSGTGEQYF.

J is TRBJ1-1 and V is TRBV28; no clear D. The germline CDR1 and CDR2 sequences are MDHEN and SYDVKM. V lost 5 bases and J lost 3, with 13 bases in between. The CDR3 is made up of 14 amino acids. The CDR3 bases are TGTGCCAGCAGTCCCTTCAATTCAGACACTGAAGCTTTCTTT. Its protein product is CASSPFNSDTEAFF.

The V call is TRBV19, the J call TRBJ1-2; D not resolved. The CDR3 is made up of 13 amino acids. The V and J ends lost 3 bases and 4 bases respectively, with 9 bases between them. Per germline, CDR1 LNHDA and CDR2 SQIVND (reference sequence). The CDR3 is CASSIRTAYGYTF. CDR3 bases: TGTGCCAGTAGTATTCGTACAGCCTATGGCTACACCTTC.

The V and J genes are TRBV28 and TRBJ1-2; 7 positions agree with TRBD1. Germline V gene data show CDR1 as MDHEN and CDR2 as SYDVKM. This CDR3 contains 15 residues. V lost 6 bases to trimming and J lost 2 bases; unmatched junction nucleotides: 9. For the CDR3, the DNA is TGTGCCAGCAGGTCTGTCTCGACAGGGAACTATGGCTACACCTTC. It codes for CASRSVSTGNYGYTF.

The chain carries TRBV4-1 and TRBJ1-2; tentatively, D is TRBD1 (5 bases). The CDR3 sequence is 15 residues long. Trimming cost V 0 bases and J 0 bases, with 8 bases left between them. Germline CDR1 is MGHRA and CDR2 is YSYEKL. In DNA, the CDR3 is TGCGCCAGCAGCCAAGATGGGGCCCCTAACTATGGCTACACCTTC. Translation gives CASSQDGAPNYGYTF.